This entry is about one T cell receptor beta chain. This specimen belongs to a study of T cell repertoires in cytomegalovirus infection. V was clipped by 7 bases and J by 3 bases, with 13 bases between them. CDR3 size: 13 residues. CDR1 and CDR2 from the germline V gene are SGHNT and YYREEE (reference sequence). TCRdb re-analysed the reads in MiXCR, keeping a single row per CDR3 protein. The repertoire holds approximately 500,000 distinct CDR3 sequences, with about 15% as singletons. The V and J genes are TRBV5-4 and TRBJ1-1; D possibly corresponds to TRBD1 (5 bases). The source material was CD8+ T cells from PBMCs. The sequence came from a human donor in good health (CMV status not recorded). Some clones in this sample may be carry-over from other donors' samples. This CDR3 is CASFRGGDTEAFF. CDR3 in DNA: TGTGCCAGCTTTAGGGGCGGTGACACTGAAGCTTTCTTT.